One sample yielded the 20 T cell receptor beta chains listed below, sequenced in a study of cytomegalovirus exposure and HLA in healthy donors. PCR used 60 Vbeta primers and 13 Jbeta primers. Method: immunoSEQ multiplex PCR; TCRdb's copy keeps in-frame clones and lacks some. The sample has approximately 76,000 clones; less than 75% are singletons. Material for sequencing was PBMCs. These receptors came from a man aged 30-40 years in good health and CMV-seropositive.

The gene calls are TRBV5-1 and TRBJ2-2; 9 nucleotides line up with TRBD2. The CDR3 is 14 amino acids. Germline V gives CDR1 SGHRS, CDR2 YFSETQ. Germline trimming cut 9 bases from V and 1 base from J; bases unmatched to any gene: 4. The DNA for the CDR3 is TGCGCCACCCGACTAGCGGAGAACACCGGGGAGCTGTTTTTT. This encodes CATRLAENTGELFF.

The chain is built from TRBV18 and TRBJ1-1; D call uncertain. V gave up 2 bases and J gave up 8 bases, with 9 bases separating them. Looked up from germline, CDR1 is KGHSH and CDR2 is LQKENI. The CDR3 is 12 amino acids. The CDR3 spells CASSPGRPEAFF. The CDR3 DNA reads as TGTGCCAGCTCACCAGGGCGCCCGGAAGCTTTCTTT. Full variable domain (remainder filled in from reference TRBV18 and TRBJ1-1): NAGVMQNPRHLVRRRGQEARLRCSPMKGHSHVYWYRQLPEEGLKFMVYLQKENIIDESGMPKERFSAEFPKEGPSILRIQQVVRGDSAAYFCASSPGRPEAFFGQGTRLTVV.

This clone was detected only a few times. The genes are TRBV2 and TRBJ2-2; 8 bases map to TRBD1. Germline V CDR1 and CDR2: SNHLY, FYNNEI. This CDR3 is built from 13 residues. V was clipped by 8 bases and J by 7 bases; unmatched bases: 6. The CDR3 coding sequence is TGTGCCAGCGAGCAGGGGGCGGTCGGGGAGCTGTTTTTT. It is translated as CASEQGAVGELFF. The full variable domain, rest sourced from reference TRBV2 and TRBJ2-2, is EPEVTQTPSHQVTQMGQEVILRCVPISNHLYFYWYRQILGQKVEFLVSFYNNEISEKSEIFDDQFSVERPDGSNFTLKIRSTKLEDSAMYFCASEQGAVGELFFGEGSRLTVL.

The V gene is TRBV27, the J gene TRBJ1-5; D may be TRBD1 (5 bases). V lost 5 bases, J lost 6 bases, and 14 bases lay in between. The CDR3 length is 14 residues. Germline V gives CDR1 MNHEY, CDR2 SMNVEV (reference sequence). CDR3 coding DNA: TGTGCCAGCAGTACGAAAGGGACTTTTCAGCCCCAGCATTTT. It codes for CASSTKGTFQPQHF.

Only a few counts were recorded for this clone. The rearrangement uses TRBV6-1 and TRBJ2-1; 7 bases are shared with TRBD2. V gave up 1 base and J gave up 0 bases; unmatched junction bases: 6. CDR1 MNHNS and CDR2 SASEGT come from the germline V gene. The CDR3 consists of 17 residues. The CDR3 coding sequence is TGTGCCAGCAGTGAAGACCCGCGGGGGAGCTCCTACAATGAGCAGTTCTTC. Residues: CASSEDPRGSSYNEQFF.

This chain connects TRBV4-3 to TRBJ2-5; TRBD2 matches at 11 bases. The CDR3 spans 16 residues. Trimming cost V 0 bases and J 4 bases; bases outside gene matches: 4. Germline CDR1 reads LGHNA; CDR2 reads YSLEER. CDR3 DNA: TGCGCCAGCAGCCAAGAGCTAGCGGGGGGACGAGAGACCCAGTACTTC. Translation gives CASSQELAGGRETQYF.

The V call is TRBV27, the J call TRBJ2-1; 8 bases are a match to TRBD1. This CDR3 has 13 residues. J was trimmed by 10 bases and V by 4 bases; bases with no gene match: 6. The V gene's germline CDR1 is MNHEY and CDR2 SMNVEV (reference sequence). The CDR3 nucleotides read TGTGCCAGCAGTTACCACGACAGGGGAGAGCAGTTCTTC. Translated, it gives CASSYHDRGEQFF.

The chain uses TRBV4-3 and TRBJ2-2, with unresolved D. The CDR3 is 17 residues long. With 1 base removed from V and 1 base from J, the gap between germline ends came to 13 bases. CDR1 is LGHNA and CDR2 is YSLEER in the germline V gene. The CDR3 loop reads CASSQGHPGGNTGELFF. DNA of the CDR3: TGCGCCAGCAGCCAAGGACACCCCGGTGGGAACACCGGGGAGCTGTTTTTT.

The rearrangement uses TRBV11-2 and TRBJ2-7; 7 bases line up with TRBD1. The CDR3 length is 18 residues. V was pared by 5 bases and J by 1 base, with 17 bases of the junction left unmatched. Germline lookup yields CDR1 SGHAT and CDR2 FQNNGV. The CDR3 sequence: CASSPIRRVRDRSYEQYF. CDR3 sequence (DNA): TGTGCCAGCAGCCCGATCCGACGAGTACGGGACAGATCCTACGAGCAGTACTTC. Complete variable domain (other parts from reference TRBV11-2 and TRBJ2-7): EAGVAQSPRYKIIEKRQSVAFWCNPISGHATLYWYQQILGQGPKLLIQFQNNGVVDDSQLPKDRFSAERLKGVDSTLKIQPAKLEDSAVYLCASSPIRRVRDRSYEQYFGPGTRLTVT.

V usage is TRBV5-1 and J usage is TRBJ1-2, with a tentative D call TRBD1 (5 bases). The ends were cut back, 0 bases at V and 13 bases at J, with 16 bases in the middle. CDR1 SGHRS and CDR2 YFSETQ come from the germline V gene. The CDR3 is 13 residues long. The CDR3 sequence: CASSLEARGGSTF. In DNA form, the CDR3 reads TGCGCCAGCAGCTTGGAGGCCCGGGGGGGATCCACCTTC. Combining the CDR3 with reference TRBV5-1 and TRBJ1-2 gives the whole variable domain KAGVTQTPRYLIKTRGQQVTLSCSPISGHRSVSWYQQTPGQGLQFLFEYFSETQRNKGNFPGRFSGRQFSNSRSEMNVSTLELGDSALYLCASSLEARGGSTFGSGTRLTVV.

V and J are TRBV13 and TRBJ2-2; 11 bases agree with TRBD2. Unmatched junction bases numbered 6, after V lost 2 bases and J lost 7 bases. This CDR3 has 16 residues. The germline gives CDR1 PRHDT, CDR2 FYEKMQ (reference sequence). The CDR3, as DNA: TGTGCCAGCAGCTTAAGTAGCGGGGGGGCCATCGGGGAGCTGTTTTTT. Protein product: CASSLSSGGAIGELFF.

The CDR3, as DNA: TGTGCCAGCTCAGCGGGACTACTTGACGATGAGCAGTTCTTC. Protein sequence: CASSAGLLDDEQFF. The V gene is TRBV18, the J gene TRBJ2-1; 7 bases line up with TRBD2. Germline V gene lookup returns CDR1 KGHSH and CDR2 LQKENI. The V and J ends lost 5 bases and 8 bases, in that order; junction bases with no gene match: 9. The CDR3 totals 14 residues.

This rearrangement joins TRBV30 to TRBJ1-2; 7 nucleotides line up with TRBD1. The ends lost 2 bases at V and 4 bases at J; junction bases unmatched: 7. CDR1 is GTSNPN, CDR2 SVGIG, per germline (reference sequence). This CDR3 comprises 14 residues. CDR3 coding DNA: TGTGCCTGGAGTCGTCCGGGACAGAGCTATGGCTACACCTTC. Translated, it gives CAWSRPGQSYGYTF.

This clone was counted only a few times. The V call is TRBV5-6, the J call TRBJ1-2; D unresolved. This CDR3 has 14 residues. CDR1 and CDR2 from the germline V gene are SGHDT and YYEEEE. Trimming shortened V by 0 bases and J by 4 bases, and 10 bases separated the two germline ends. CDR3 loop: CASSLGMAGYGYTF. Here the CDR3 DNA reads TGTGCCAGCAGCTTGGGCATGGCGGGCTATGGCTACACCTTC.

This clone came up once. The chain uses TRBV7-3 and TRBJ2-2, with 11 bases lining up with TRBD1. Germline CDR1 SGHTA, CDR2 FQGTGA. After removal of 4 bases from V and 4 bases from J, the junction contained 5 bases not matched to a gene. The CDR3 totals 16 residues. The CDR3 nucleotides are TGTGCCAGCAGCTCCGGACAGGGGGCTGCCACCGGGGAGCTGTTTTTT. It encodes CASSSGQGAATGELFF. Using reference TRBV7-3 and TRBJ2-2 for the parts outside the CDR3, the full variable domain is GAGVSQTPSNKVTEKGKYVELRCDPISGHTALYWYRQSLGQGPEFLIYFQGTGAADDSGLPNDRFFAVRPEGSVSTLKIQRTERGDSAVYLCASSSGQGAATGELFFGEGSRLTVL.

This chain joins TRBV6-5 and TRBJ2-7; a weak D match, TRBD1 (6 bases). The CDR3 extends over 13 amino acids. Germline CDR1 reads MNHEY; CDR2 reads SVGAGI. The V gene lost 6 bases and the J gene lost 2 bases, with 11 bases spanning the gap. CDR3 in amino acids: CASSPGTTYEQYF. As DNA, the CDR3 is TGTGCCAGCAGCCCCGGGACAACCTACGAGCAGTACTTC.

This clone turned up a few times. For the CDR3, the DNA is TGTGCCAGTAGCGGAGGGGGCAGCTATAATTCACCCCTCCACTTT. This sequence encodes CASSGGGSYNSPLHF. V is TRBV19 and J is TRBJ1-6; 7 nucleotides line up with TRBD1. Germline V gives CDR1 LNHDA, CDR2 SQIVND (reference sequence). This CDR3 spans 15 amino acids. Unmatched junction bases numbered 5, after V lost 6 bases and J lost 3 bases.

The chain's CDR3 is CASSASGQGYEQYF. CDR3 sequence (DNA): TGTGCCAGTAGTGCCTCGGGACAGGGCTACGAGCAGTACTTC. The V call is TRBV19, the J call TRBJ2-7; 9 bases match TRBD1. The CDR3 has 14 amino acids. V dropped 5 bases and J dropped 3; count of bases not matched to a gene: 5. Germline V gene lookup returns CDR1 LNHDA and CDR2 SQIVND (reference sequence).

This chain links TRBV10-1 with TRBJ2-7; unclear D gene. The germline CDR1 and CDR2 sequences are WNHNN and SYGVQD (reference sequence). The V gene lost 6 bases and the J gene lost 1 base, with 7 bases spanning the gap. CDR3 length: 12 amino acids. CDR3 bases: TGCGCCAGCAGCCCGGGTTCCTACGAGCAGTACTTC. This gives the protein CASSPGSYEQYF.

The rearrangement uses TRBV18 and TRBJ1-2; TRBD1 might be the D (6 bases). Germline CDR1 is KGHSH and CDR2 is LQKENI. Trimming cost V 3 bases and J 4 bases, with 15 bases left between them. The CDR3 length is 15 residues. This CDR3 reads CASSPIRDMGYGYTF. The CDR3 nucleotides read TGTGCCAGCTCACCTATCCGGGACATGGGCTATGGCTACACCTTC.